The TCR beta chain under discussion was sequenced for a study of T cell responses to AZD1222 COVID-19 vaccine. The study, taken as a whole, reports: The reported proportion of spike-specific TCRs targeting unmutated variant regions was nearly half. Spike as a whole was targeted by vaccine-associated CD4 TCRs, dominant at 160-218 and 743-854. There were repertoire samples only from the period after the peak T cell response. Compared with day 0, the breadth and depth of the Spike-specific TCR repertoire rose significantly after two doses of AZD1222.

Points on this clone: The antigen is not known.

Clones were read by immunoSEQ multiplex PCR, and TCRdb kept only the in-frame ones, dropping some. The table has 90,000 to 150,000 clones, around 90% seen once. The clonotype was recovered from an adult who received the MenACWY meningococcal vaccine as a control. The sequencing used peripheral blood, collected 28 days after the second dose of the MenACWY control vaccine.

CDR3 bases: TGTGCCAGCAGTACTCTCTATGGCTACACCTTC. Encoded protein: CASSTLYGYTF. This chain links TRBV28 with TRBJ1-2; unclear D gene. CDR1 MDHEN and CDR2 SYDVKM come from the germline V gene. V lost 5 bases, J lost 4 bases, and 5 bases lay in between. The CDR3 runs 11 residues.